The 28 T cell receptor beta chains below all came from one sample that was sequenced in a study of beta chain features in type 1 diabetes. General observations from the study: Patients with Type 1 diabetes showed moderately but significantly shorter TCRB CDR3s in all four CD4+ subsets.

Antigen specificity for these receptors is unknown. The whole isolated RNA underwent reverse transcription, so sequencing captured expressed TCRB transcripts. The assay was immunoSEQ multiplex PCR, and TCRdb's table has in-frame clones only and misses some. The table lists 30,000 or so clones, less than 75% of them singletons. Sequencing was carried out using Tregs from blood. Every receptor here comes from a woman in her thirties with type 1 diabetes.

V usage is TRBV18 and J usage is TRBJ2-7, with D possibly TRBD2 on 6 matching bases. Germline CDR1 and CDR2: KGHSH and LQKENI. Trimming took off 6 bases at V and 4 bases at J, with 13 bases between the two ends. This CDR3 has 13 residues. CDR3: CASSPPGDYEQYF. For the CDR3, the DNA is TGTGCCAGCTCCCCCCCGGGGGATTACGAGCAGTACTTC.

This chain connects TRBV5-1 to TRBJ2-1; 12 positions agree with TRBD2. This CDR3 contains 14 residues. CDR1 is SGHRS, CDR2 YFSETQ, per germline. Unmatched junction bases numbered 6, after V lost 4 bases and J lost 10 bases. The CDR3 is CASSASGTSGEQFF. DNA of the CDR3: TGCGCCAGCAGCGCATCCGGGACTAGCGGGGAGCAGTTCTTC.

V usage is TRBV18 and J usage is TRBJ2-1, with D possibly matching TRBD2 (6 bases). Germline CDR1 reads KGHSH; CDR2 reads LQKENI. The CDR3 is 14 amino acids. Trimming removed 3 bases from V and 9 bases from J, with 15 bases in between. The CDR3 loop reads CASSPVRGSAEQFF. DNA for the CDR3: TGTGCCAGCTCACCGGTCCGGGGGTCGGCTGAGCAGTTCTTC.

The chain couples TRBV4-1 to TRBJ1-3; TRBD1 aligns across 9 bases. This CDR3 spans 15 amino acids. V gave up 4 bases and J gave up 4 bases; unmatched junction bases: 5. In germline, CDR1 is MGHRA, CDR2 YSYEKL. DNA for the CDR3: TGCGCCAGCAGCCGACAGGGGGTTTCGGGAAACACCATATATTTT. This gives the protein CASSRQGVSGNTIYF.

V is TRBV28 and J is TRBJ2-6, with D possibly being TRBD2 (6 bases). Trimming removed 4 bases at V and 2 bases at J, with 12 bases between. This CDR3 is built from 16 residues. In germline, CDR1 is MDHEN, CDR2 SYDVKM. The CDR3 DNA follows: TGTGCCAGCAGTTCCTGGGGACTGGCTGGGGCCAACGTCCTGACTTTC. Its protein is CASSSWGLAGANVLTF.

The rearrangement joins TRBV18 to TRBJ1-5, with a possible D match to TRBD1 (6 bases). The CDR3 has 14 residues. V was shortened by 5 bases and J by 0 bases, with 8 bases between the two germline ends. Germline CDR1 reads KGHSH; CDR2 reads LQKENI. CDR3 nucleotides: TGTGCCAGCTCAGAACAGGGTAGCAATCAGCCCCAGCATTTT. Translating it yields CASSEQGSNQPQHF.

This chain uses TRBV4-1 with TRBJ2-1, with D unresolved. CDR1 MGHRA and CDR2 YSYEKL come from the germline V gene. V lost 0 bases and J lost 10, with 4 bases in between. The CDR3 totals 11 residues. CDR3 residues: CASSQDLEQFF. CDR3 in DNA: TGCGCCAGCAGCCAAGATCTAGAGCAGTTCTTC.

This chain connects TRBV4-1 to TRBJ2-7; no clear D gene. Trimming shortened V by 1 base and J by 1 base, and 14 bases separated the two germline ends. Germline values: CDR1 MGHRA, CDR2 YSYEKL. The CDR3 is 16 amino acids. CDR3 amino acids: CASSQGNSQESYEQYF. The CDR3 DNA is TGCGCCAGCAGCCAAGGGAACAGCCAAGAGTCCTACGAGCAGTACTTC.

This chain links TRBV7-3 with TRBJ1-6; no clear D gene. V gave up 0 bases and J gave up 7 bases, with 10 bases separating them. Germline-derived CDR1 and CDR2 are SGHTA and FQGTGA. The CDR3 consists of 15 residues. The CDR3: CASSLTGGENSPLHF. For the CDR3, the DNA is TGTGCCAGCAGCTTAACAGGCGGGGAAAATTCACCCCTCCACTTT.

The chain combines TRBV23-1 with TRBJ2-7; the D is unclear. TRBV23-1 is given ORF status, its function remaining uncertain. CDR3 length: 14 residues. Trimming pared 6 bases from V and 4 bases from J, leaving 16 bases between. The CDR3 region is CASSLPENIYEQYF. CDR3 DNA: TGCGCCAGCAGCCTTCCGGAGAACATATACGAGCAGTACTTC.

CDR3 sequence (DNA): TGTGCCAGTAGTATCCAACAGGGGGGAGGGTATTATAGCAATCAGCCCCAGCATTTT. Its protein product is CASSIQQGGGYYSNQPQHF. The J gene is TRBJ1-5, the V gene TRBV19, with 8 positions matching TRBD1. The J segment lost 0 bases and the V segment lost 3 bases, leaving 13 bases of the junction unmatched. From germline, CDR1 is LNHDA and CDR2 SQIVND (reference sequence). The CDR3 consists of 19 residues.

The table lists this clone with a count of one. The chain is built from TRBV18 and TRBJ1-2, with 10 nucleotides matching TRBD1. With 3 bases clipped from V and 2 bases from J, the junction kept 6 bases outside the gene matches. Germline V lookup: CDR1 KGHSH, CDR2 LQKENI. This CDR3 contains 16 residues. CDR3 region: CASSPGQGRRNYGYTF. The DNA of the CDR3 is TGTGCCAGCTCACCGGGACAGGGGAGAAGAAACTATGGCTACACCTTC.

This sequence joins TRBV7-8 and TRBJ2-1; weak D call: TRBD2 (6 bases). CDR1 is SGHVS and CDR2 is FQNEAQ in the germline V gene. With 6 bases removed from V and 0 bases from J, the gap between germline ends came to 12 bases. The CDR3 sequence is 15 residues long. CDR3 residues: CASRASESSYNEQFF. The CDR3 DNA sequence: TGTGCCAGCAGGGCTAGCGAGAGCTCCTACAATGAGCAGTTCTTC.

This clone was counted between two and nine times. J is TRBJ2-1 and V is TRBV6-1, with D perhaps TRBD2 (6 bases). Germline CDR1 reads MNHNS; CDR2 reads SASEGT. The CDR3 consists of 14 residues. The CDR3 DNA sequence: TGTGCTGTACCTCCGGGACTGCACTACAATGAGCAGTTCTTC. This codes for CAVPPGLHYNEQFF.

The gene calls are TRBV6-6 and TRBJ2-7; 8 nucleotides align to TRBD2. The J segment lost 0 bases and the V segment lost 6 bases, leaving 4 bases of the junction unmatched. This CDR3 spans 14 amino acids. Per the germline V gene, CDR1 is MNHNY and CDR2 is SVGAGI (reference sequence). The CDR3: CASSPGGSSYEQYF. CDR3 nucleotides: TGTGCCAGCAGCCCGGGGGGGAGCTCCTACGAGCAGTACTTC.

This chain joins TRBV19 and TRBJ2-6; D possibly corresponds to TRBD2 (5 bases). Looked up from germline, CDR1 is LNHDA and CDR2 is SQIVND (reference sequence). V shed 7 bases and J shed 0 bases, with 10 bases lying between them. The CDR3 totals 15 residues. The CDR3 here is CASTSGSSGANVLTF. The CDR3 DNA is TGTGCCAGTACCTCTGGGAGCTCTGGGGCCAACGTCCTGACTTTC.

This clone was seen only a few times. The chain carries TRBV29-1 and TRBJ1-3; 7 nucleotides match TRBD1. The CDR3 runs 14 residues. Germline V gene data show CDR1 as SQVTM and CDR2 as ANQGSEA. Trimming removed 5 bases from V and 2 bases from J; junction bases left unmatched: 6. The CDR3 bases are TGCAGCGTTTCGTCTCAGGGGGCTGGAAACACCATATATTTT. Protein product: CSVSSQGAGNTIYF.

The chain combines TRBV29-1 with TRBJ1-1, with D maybe TRBD1 (6 bases). Trimming took off 6 bases at V and 4 bases at J, with 9 bases between the two ends. The CDR3 loop spans 11 amino acids. From germline, CDR1 is SQVTM and CDR2 ANQGSEA. The CDR3 region has the DNA TGCAGCGTGAGACAGGTCACTGAAGCTTTCTTT. It specifies CSVRQVTEAFF.

The genes are TRBV7-9 and TRBJ2-3, with D perhaps TRBD1 (6 bases). Germline-derived CDR1 and CDR2 are SEHNR and FQNEAQ (reference sequence). The CDR3 covers 15 residues. Trimming took off 3 bases at V and 2 bases at J, with 12 bases between the two ends. The CDR3 nucleotides read TGTGCCAGCAGCTTTGCAGGGGTTTTCACAGATACGCAGTATTTT. As protein: CASSFAGVFTDTQYF.

CDR3 residues: CASSSRDLTGAYEQYF. CDR3 DNA sequence: TGTGCCAGCAGCAGTAGAGACCTGACAGGCGCCTACGAGCAGTACTTC. The chain links TRBV7-9 to TRBJ2-7; weak D call: TRBD1 (6 bases). V gave up 5 bases and J gave up 2 bases, with 19 bases separating them. The CDR3 loop spans 16 amino acids. CDR1 and CDR2 from the germline V gene are SEHNR and FQNEAQ (reference sequence).

V and J are TRBV28 and TRBJ2-5; 7 bases fit TRBD2. V gave up 3 bases and J gave up 1 base; unmatched junction bases: 8. CDR3 length: 16 residues. CDR1 and CDR2 (germline): MDHEN, SYDVKM. The DNA for the CDR3 is TGTGCCAGCAGTTTCCATCTAGCGGCATTCCAAGAGACCCAGTACTTC. It is translated as CASSFHLAAFQETQYF.

The chain uses TRBV6-1 and TRBJ2-1; the match to TRBD2 covers 12 bases. The CDR3 contains 16 residues. V was pared by 4 bases and J by 1 base, with 2 bases of the junction left unmatched. Germline CDR1 MNHNS, CDR2 SASEGT. The CDR3 is CASSGTSGTSYNEQFF. CDR3 DNA sequence: TGTGCCAGCAGTGGGACTAGCGGGACGTCCTACAATGAGCAGTTCTTC.

V usage is TRBV28 and J usage is TRBJ2-2, with a possible D match to TRBD2 (6 bases). Looked up from germline, CDR1 is MDHEN and CDR2 is SYDVKM. V lost 5 bases, J lost 5 bases, and 15 bases lay in between. CDR3 size: 15 residues. The CDR3 sequence: CASSPLGLQTGELFF. The DNA for the CDR3 is TGTGCCAGCAGTCCCTTGGGACTTCAGACCGGGGAGCTGTTTTTT.

The V gene is TRBV19, the J gene TRBJ1-1; D is unresolved. There are 14 residues in the CDR3. Per the germline V gene, CDR1 is LNHDA and CDR2 is SQIVND (reference sequence). Trimming removed 6 bases from V and 1 base from J, with 12 bases in between. As DNA, the CDR3 is TGTGCCAGTAGGCCTGGGAGTGGGAACACTGAAGCTTTCTTT. It is translated as CASRPGSGNTEAFF.

This clone was detected only a few times. The chain joins TRBV11-2 to TRBJ1-2; a possible D gene is TRBD1 (5 bases). V was trimmed by 0 bases and J by 5 bases, leaving 13 bases between them. This CDR3 comprises 15 residues. Germline CDR1 reads SGHAT; CDR2 reads FQNNGV. CDR3 residues: CASSLDQGEFYGYTF. The CDR3 DNA reads as TGTGCCAGCAGCTTAGACCAGGGTGAATTTTATGGCTACACCTTC.

The J gene is TRBJ2-7, the V gene TRBV4-2; maybe TRBD2 (7 bases). The CDR3 loop spans 17 amino acids. V was cut by 0 bases and J by 0 bases, with 15 bases left in between. Germline CDR1 and CDR2: LGHNA and YNFKEQ. The CDR3 nucleotides read TGTGCCAGCAGCCAAGATACTAGGGGGGGGGTCTCCTACGAGCAGTACTTC. Encoded protein: CASSQDTRGGVSYEQYF.

The V and J genes are TRBV5-1 and TRBJ2-6; no reliable D call. Trimming removed 0 bases from V and 5 bases from J, with 12 bases in between. Germline V gives CDR1 SGHRS, CDR2 YFSETQ. This CDR3 contains 16 residues. CDR3 sequence (DNA): TGCGCCAGCAGCTTGGCCTATGAGCTCTGGGCCAACGTCCTGACTTTC. Its protein product is CASSLAYELWANVLTF.

The V call is TRBV27, the J call TRBJ1-1, with unresolved D. The CDR3 is 14 residues long. Between the trimmed V and J ends, which lost 2 bases and 6 bases, there was a span of 13 bases. The germline gives CDR1 MNHEY, CDR2 SMNVEV (reference sequence). The CDR3 loop reads CASSLGRGQPEAFF. The CDR3 DNA follows: TGTGCCAGCAGTTTAGGTCGGGGTCAACCTGAAGCTTTCTTT.